Following are 5 T cell receptor beta chains from one sample sequenced in a study of blood T cell repertoires in COVID-19. Produced via immunoSEQ multiplex PCR; TCRdb's table is partial and in-frame only. Here the sample spans some 200,000 clones, approximately 80% being singletons. The sequencing sample was made of peripheral blood. These receptors were collected from a woman of 80 years or more with COVID-19, enrolled during active disease.

This clone was picked up a small number of times. V is TRBV19 and J is TRBJ1-4, with D maybe TRBD1 (6 bases). V shed 5 bases and J shed 6 bases, with 19 bases lying between them. The germline V gene has CDR1 LNHDA and CDR2 SQIVND (reference sequence). The CDR3 has 16 amino acids. The chain's CDR3 is CASSPLRGGKDEKLFF. The CDR3, as DNA: TGTGCCAGTAGTCCCCTAAGGGGGGGCAAGGATGAAAAACTGTTTTTT.

About this clone: Other DNA sequences in this sample translate to the same CDR3. The J gene is TRBJ2-7, the V gene TRBV7-2, with D maybe TRBD2 (7 bases). The germline V gene has CDR1 SGHTA and CDR2 FQGNSA. The CDR3 runs to 14 residues. V lost 0 bases to trimming and J lost 2 bases, with 8 bases between them. The CDR3 sequence: CASSLAGGPYEQYF. CDR3 DNA sequence: TGTGCCAGCAGCTTAGCGGGGGGGCCCTACGAGCAGTACTTC.

The chain couples TRBV2 to TRBJ2-7; possible D gene TRBD2, 6 bases. Trimming pared 5 bases from V and 8 bases from J, leaving 22 bases between. The CDR3 is 15 amino acids. CDR1 and CDR2 from the germline V gene are SNHLY and FYNNEI. CDR3 residues: CASSFQPGLRYKQYF. The CDR3 nucleotides read TGTGCCAGCAGTTTTCAACCGGGACTTAGATACAAGCAGTACTTC.

The rearrangement joins TRBV13 to TRBJ2-5, with 14 bases fitting TRBD2. Germline V gene data show CDR1 as PRHDT and CDR2 as FYEKMQ (reference sequence). Trimming at V came to 2 bases and at J to 5 bases, leaving 4 bases not matched to a gene. The CDR3 extends over 16 amino acids. DNA for the CDR3: TGTGCCAGCAGCTTACGACTAGCGGGGGGGGCCGAGACCCAGTACTTC. It is translated as CASSLRLAGGAETQYF. The variable domain in full, with the rest retrieved from reference TRBV13 and TRBJ2-5, is AAGVIQSPRHLIKEKRETATLKCYPIPRHDTVYWYQQGPGQDPQFLISFYEKMQSDKGSIPDRFSAQQFSDYHSELNMSSLELGDSALYFCASSLRLAGGAETQYFGPGTRLLVL.

In regard to this clone: The identical CDR3 is also encoded by other nucleotide sequences in the sample. V gene TRBV5-1 combines with J gene TRBJ2-5, with unresolved D. Germline CDR1 reads SGHRS; CDR2 reads YFSETQ. Trimming shortened V by 2 bases and J by 4 bases, and 3 bases separated the two germline ends. The CDR3 contains 11 residues. CDR3 DNA: TGCGCCAGCAGCTTCGGAGAGACCCAGTACTTC. Its protein is CASSFGETQYF.